What follows are 14 T cell receptor beta chains derived from one specimen sequenced in a study of shared clonotypes between healthy human individuals. This table comes from immunoSEQ multiplex PCR, and its TCRdb copy is limited to in-frame clones, with some not included. The table records 2.3 million or so clones, about 92% of them present only once. Sequenced input: naive CD4+ T cells from PBMCs. Subset described: CD45RA+ positively selected. These receptors were collected from a man aged 18 to 30 in good health. Some clones in this sample may be carry-over from other donors' samples.

The V gene is TRBV28, the J gene TRBJ1-2; D ambiguous. CDR3 size: 12 residues. Trimming shortened V by 3 bases and J by 4 bases, and 6 bases separated the two germline ends. Germline V gives CDR1 MDHEN, CDR2 SYDVKM. DNA of the CDR3: TGTGCCAGCAGTTTTTTGATCTATGGCTACACCTTC. Translation: CASSFLIYGYTF.

The chain combines TRBV12-5 with TRBJ1-2; tentatively, D is TRBD1 (6 bases). The CDR3 runs 14 residues. Germline assignment: CDR1 LGHNT and CDR2 FRNRAP. V shed 2 bases and J shed 2 bases, with 9 bases lying between them. The DNA for the CDR3 is TGTGCTAGTGGTTTGAACACAGGGAACTATGGCTACACCTTC. Amino acids: CASGLNTGNYGYTF. Complete variable domain (other parts from reference TRBV12-5 and TRBJ1-2): DARVTQTPRHKVTEMGQEVTMRCQPILGHNTVFWYRQTMMQGLELLAYFRNRAPLDDSGMPKDRFSAEMPDATLATLKIQPSEPRDSAVYFCASGLNTGNYGYTFGSGTRLTVV.

Of note for this clone: The sample holds other DNA sequences that translate to the same CDR3. The chain employs TRBV5-8 and TRBJ2-1; TRBD2 is a possible D gene (6 bases). Between the trimmed V and J ends, which lost 2 bases and 0 bases, there was a span of 9 bases. The CDR3 spans 15 residues. CDR1 SGHTS and CDR2 YDEGEE come from the germline V gene. The CDR3 protein is CASSFSGSSYNEQFF. CDR3 sequence (DNA): TGTGCCAGCAGCTTTAGCGGAAGCTCCTACAATGAGCAGTTCTTC.

V usage is TRBV4-1 and J usage is TRBJ1-1; 12 positions match TRBD1. V shed 4 bases, J shed 6 bases, and the junction held 6 bases outside the gene matches. CDR1 and CDR2 from the germline V gene are MGHRA and YSYEKL. The CDR3 covers 15 residues. The DNA of the CDR3 is TGCGCCAGCAGCCGTGTCGGGACAGGGGGCCCTGAAGCTTTCTTT. Protein: CASSRVGTGGPEAFF.

This rearrangement joins TRBV7-6 to TRBJ2-1; the match to TRBD2 covers 7 bases. The CDR3 totals 14 residues. From germline, CDR1 is SGHVS and CDR2 FNYEAQ. Trimming cost V 11 bases and J 8 bases; bases outside gene matches: 15. CDR3 loop: CAGSGGPGGHEQFF. The CDR3 DNA reads as TGTGCCGGATCCGGAGGGCCGGGGGGACATGAGCAGTTCTTC.

In regard to this clone: Other DNA sequences in the sample encode the same CDR3. This chain uses TRBV28 with TRBJ2-6; the D gene is possibly TRBD2 (6 bases). Trimming pared 4 bases from V and 0 bases from J, leaving 7 bases between. This CDR3 has 15 residues. The V gene's germline CDR1 is MDHEN and CDR2 SYDVKM. CDR3 region: CASSSGGSGANVLTF. DNA of the CDR3: TGTGCCAGCAGTTCCGGGGGCTCTGGGGCCAACGTCCTGACTTTC.

The V gene is TRBV28, the J gene TRBJ2-1; D unresolved. Trimming stripped 4 bases from V and 1 base from J, with 8 bases between. The CDR3 is 14 residues long. Germline assignment: CDR1 MDHEN and CDR2 SYDVKM. In nucleotides, the CDR3 is TGTGCCAGCAGTTCGGGCCAGTCCTACAATGAGCAGTTCTTC. Its protein is CASSSGQSYNEQFF.

J is TRBJ1-1 and V is TRBV18; D not resolved. The CDR3 contains 15 residues. The germline gives CDR1 KGHSH, CDR2 LQKENI. The V end was cut by 6 bases, the J end by 0 bases, with 14 bases between. This CDR3 reads CASSLNTEMNTEAFF. CDR3 in DNA: TGTGCCAGCTCGCTGAACACAGAGATGAACACTGAAGCTTTCTTT.

V and J are TRBV5-4 and TRBJ2-5; 9 bases are shared with TRBD2. CDR3 length equals 17 residues. J gave up 1 base and V 4 bases, and 11 bases lay outside the gene matches. CDR1 is SGHNT and CDR2 is YYREEE in the germline V gene (reference sequence). This CDR3 is CASSPSGLATRQETQYF. The DNA for the CDR3 is TGTGCCAGCAGCCCTTCCGGACTAGCGACCCGCCAAGAGACCCAGTACTTC.

The chain couples TRBV28 to TRBJ2-3; D gene ambiguous. Germline CDR1 reads MDHEN; CDR2 reads SYDVKM. The CDR3 has 13 residues. V lost 10 bases and J lost 2, with 13 bases in between. CDR3 coding DNA: TGTGCCACCGAACACCGAGCCACAGATACGCAGTATTTT. This encodes CATEHRATDTQYF. The complete variable domain, with remaining parts taken from reference TRBV28 and TRBJ2-3, reads DVKVTQSSRYLVKRTGEKVFLECVQDMDHENMFWYRQDPGLGLRLIYFSYDVKMKEKGDIPEGYSVSREKKERFSLILESASTNQTSMYLCATEHRATDTQYFGPGTRLTVL.

The V call is TRBV7-6, the J call TRBJ2-5, with a possible D match to TRBD1 (6 bases). Germline V lookup: CDR1 SGHVS, CDR2 FNYEAQ. The CDR3 consists of 15 residues. With 0 bases removed from V and 2 bases from J, the gap between germline ends came to 10 bases. The CDR3 protein is CASSLAGTPQETQYF. CDR3 coding DNA: TGTGCCAGCAGCTTAGCGGGGACACCGCAAGAGACCCAGTACTTC.

The V and J genes are TRBV30 and TRBJ1-4; 8 nucleotides match TRBD1. This CDR3 region has 15 residues. Germline loops: CDR1 GTSNPN, CDR2 SVGIG (reference sequence). V gave up 4 bases and J gave up 7 bases; unmatched junction bases: 11. CDR3 DNA sequence: TGTGCCTGGAAATACAGGACAGGGTTTGGTGAAAAACTGTTTTTT. Its protein product is CAWKYRTGFGEKLFF.

In this sample, this clone turned up once. The chain couples TRBV6-5 to TRBJ2-4; 7 nucleotides match TRBD1. The CDR3 consists of 15 residues. The V segment lost 4 bases and the J segment 4 bases; nucleotides outside the gene matches: 7. The germline CDR1 and CDR2 sequences are MNHEY and SVGAGI. CDR3 protein: CASSSGQVGKNIQYF. The CDR3 nucleotides are TGTGCCAGCAGTTCCGGACAGGTGGGGAAAAACATTCAGTACTTC.

The sample holds a few counts of this clone. The chain has TRBV7-2 and TRBJ2-7; 10 bases fit TRBD2. Looked up from germline, CDR1 is SGHTA and CDR2 is FQGNSA. Trimming removed 1 base from V and 5 bases from J; junction bases left unmatched: 17. The CDR3 has 19 amino acids. The CDR3: CASSLGPPSGSGRHNEQYF. The CDR3 DNA sequence: TGTGCCAGCAGCTTAGGCCCTCCCAGTGGTAGCGGGAGGCACAACGAGCAGTACTTC.